Below, 21 T cell receptor beta chains from the same sample are listed, as sequenced in a study of vaccination effects on CD4 cells after COVID-19. Profiled with immunoSEQ multiplex PCR; TCRdb holds only in-frame clones, not every one. There are around 62,000 clones in the sample; about 74% occur only once, and roughly 2% lies in the top ten. No antigen has been assigned to these receptors. Subsequent to a culture period of around 10 days, CD4+ T cells were isolated. The vaccine given was either BNT162b2 or mRNA-1273, in two doses. The sequences come from CD4+ T cells from PBMCs cultured without peptide, collected after COVID-19 vaccination. The receptors stem from a human donor who received a COVID-19 vaccine.

Turning to this clone: Other DNA sequences in this specimen translate into the identical CDR3. The chain couples TRBV18 to TRBJ2-5; D is possibly TRBD2 (6 bases). CDR3 length: 13 residues. The ends were cut back, 3 bases at V and 2 bases at J, with 7 bases in the middle. Germline V gene sequence: CDR1 KGHSH, CDR2 LQKENI. The DNA of the CDR3 is TGTGCCAGCTCACCGGGACTTCAAGAGACCCAGTACTTC. Translating gives CASSPGLQETQYF.

V and J are TRBV11-1 and TRBJ2-7; TRBD2 is a possible D gene (6 bases). With 3 bases removed from V and 0 bases from J, the gap between germline ends came to 6 bases. Germline V gives CDR1 SGHAT, CDR2 FQDESV (reference sequence). The CDR3 totals 13 residues. This CDR3 reads CASSFGSSYEQYV. The CDR3 nucleotides are TGTGCCAGCAGCTTCGGGAGCTCCTACGAGCAGTACGTC.

The rearrangement links TRBV7-2 to TRBJ1-2, with 7 bases aligning to TRBD1. The CDR3 runs to 13 residues. The germline CDR1 and CDR2 sequences are SGHTA and FQGNSA. The junction had 4 bases not matched to a gene; V was cut back by 1 base and J by 8 bases. The CDR3, as DNA: TGTGCCAGCAGCTTAGGGCGACAGGGCGGCTACACCTTC. It is translated as CASSLGRQGGYTF.

The chain recombines TRBV29-1 with TRBJ2-5, with D perhaps being TRBD1 or TRBD2 (6 bases each). The germline CDR1 and CDR2 sequences are SQVTM and ANQGSEA. The CDR3 totals 12 residues. The germline V and J ends were trimmed by 7 bases and 3 bases, with 12 bases remaining between them. In DNA form, the CDR3 reads TGCAGCGGGAAGGAGGGGGAAGAGACCCAGTACTTC. Translating gives CSGKEGEETQYF.

This chain links TRBV28 with TRBJ2-7; 11 nucleotides line up with TRBD1. The CDR3 contains 14 residues. Germline V lookup: CDR1 MDHEN, CDR2 SYDVKM. With V trimmed by 6 bases and J by 4 bases, 5 bases remained unmatched. This CDR3 is CASRDRGPRYEQYV. Here the CDR3 DNA reads TGTGCCAGCAGGGACAGGGGGCCGCGGTACGAGCAGTACGTC.

The chain couples TRBV6-5 to TRBJ2-7, with TRBD1 matching 8 bases. The germline gives CDR1 MNHEY, CDR2 SVGAGI. The CDR3 length is 14 residues. V lost 7 bases, J lost 0 bases, and 5 bases stayed unmatched. The CDR3 DNA is TGTGCCAGCACCAGACAGGGGAGCTCCTACGAGCAGTACGTC. Its translation is CASTRQGSSYEQYV.

The chain carries TRBV18 and TRBJ2-5; 7 bases match TRBD1. The CDR3 is 15 amino acids. Germline CDR1 reads KGHSH; CDR2 reads LQKENI. Germline trimming cut 4 bases from V and 3 bases from J; bases unmatched to any gene: 8. This chain's CDR3 is CASSLSVDRKETQYF. The CDR3 region has the DNA TGTGCCAGCTCACTTTCCGTGGACAGGAAAGAGACCCAGTACTTC.

The chain is built from TRBV6-1 and TRBJ1-2; D call uncertain. Germline CDR1 is MNHNS and CDR2 is SASEGT. The CDR3 extends over 13 amino acids. Trimming took off 2 bases at V and 3 bases at J, with 7 bases between the two ends. Here the CDR3 reads CASSENPHYGYTF. DNA for the CDR3: TGTGCCAGCAGTGAAAACCCCCACTATGGCTACACCTTC.

The chain has TRBV7-2 and TRBJ1-4, with D perhaps TRBD1 (5 bases). Germline-derived CDR1 and CDR2 are SGHTA and FQGNSA. The CDR3 runs 16 residues. V lost 3 bases and J 7 bases, leaving 18 bases between the germline ends. The CDR3 nucleotides read TGTGCCAGCAGCTTTGAGGTAGTCGGGGGAGGTGAAAAACTGTTTTTT. This codes for CASSFEVVGGGEKLFF. Together with reference TRBV7-2 and TRBJ1-4, the CDR3 gives the full variable domain: GAGVSQSPSNKVTEKGKDVELRCDPISGHTALYWYRQSLGQGLEFLIYFQGNSAPDKSGLPSDRFSAERTGGSVSTLTIQRTQQEDSAVYLCASSFEVVGGGEKLFFGSGTQLSVL.

This clone was recorded only once. This chain links TRBV7-2 with TRBJ1-5; maybe TRBD1 (5 bases). Germline loops: CDR1 SGHTA, CDR2 FQGNSA. The CDR3 runs 15 residues. Trimming left V 5 bases short and J 7 bases short, with 18 bases between. The CDR3 region is CASSVKPGQRQPQHF. CDR3 sequence (DNA): TGTGCCAGCAGCGTAAAGCCAGGGCAAAGACAGCCCCAGCATTTT.

This clone was detected once. CDR3 coding DNA: TGTGCCACCAGTGATCGGGACTCCAACGCGAACACCGGGGAGCTGTTTTTT. This gives the protein CATSDRDSNANTGELFF. The rearrangement links TRBV24-1 to TRBJ2-2; possible D gene TRBD2, 6 bases. The CDR3 extends over 17 amino acids. Germline V gives CDR1 KGHDR, CDR2 SFDVKD. Deletions cut 3 bases from V and 0 bases from J, with 13 bases between.

The chain links TRBV28 to TRBJ1-2, with D possibly matching TRBD1 (5 bases). V was pared by 3 bases and J by 7 bases, with 9 bases between. Per the germline V gene, CDR1 is MDHEN and CDR2 is SYDVKM. CDR3 length: 12 amino acids. CDR3 sequence (DNA): TGTGCCAGCAGTTTCGGTGGGGGTGGCTACACCTTC. Translated: CASSFGGGGYTF.

V is TRBV7-3 and J is TRBJ2-3, with D maybe TRBD2 (6 bases). CDR1 is SGHTA and CDR2 is FQGTGA in the germline V gene. V lost 4 bases to trimming and J lost 8 bases, with 13 bases between them. This CDR3 comprises 13 residues. The DNA for the CDR3 is TGTGCCAGCAGCTCCATTCAGGGAGGTACGCAGTATTTT. Protein sequence: CASSSIQGGTQYF.

As DNA, the CDR3 is TGTGCCAGCAGTTACTCGAAAGGGTTCATTACCGCTGAAGCTTTCTTT. It is translated as CASSYSKGFITAEAFF. The genes are TRBV6-5 and TRBJ1-1; D is ambiguous. There are 16 residues in the CDR3. The ends were cut back, 0 bases at V and 6 bases at J, with 17 bases in the middle. CDR1 MNHEY and CDR2 SVGAGI come from the germline V gene.

The DNA of the CDR3 is TGTGCCAGCAGCTTAACGACGGAGACCCAGTACTTC. Residues: CASSLTTETQYF. The chain uses TRBV7-3 and TRBJ2-5; D is unresolved. This CDR3 region has 12 residues. Germline V gives CDR1 SGHTA, CDR2 FQGTGA. Trimming removed 0 bases at V and 5 bases at J, with 4 bases between.

The V gene is TRBV19, the J gene TRBJ1-5; D unresolved. This CDR3 comprises 13 residues. The V gene's germline CDR1 is LNHDA and CDR2 SQIVND (reference sequence). The V gene lost 4 bases and the J gene lost 4 bases, with 8 bases spanning the gap. As DNA, the CDR3 is TGTGCCAGTAGTAAGGTGGGGAATCAGCCCCAGCATTTT. Protein product: CASSKVGNQPQHF. The whole variable domain, remainder taken from reference TRBV19 and TRBJ1-5, is DGGITQSPKYLFRKEGQNVTLSCEQNLNHDAMYWYRQDPGQGLRLIYYSQIVNDFQKGDIAEGYSVSREKKESFPLTVTSAQKNPTAFYLCASSKVGNQPQHFGDGTRLSIL.

The CDR3 loop reads CASRFQFGTQYF. The CDR3 nucleotides are TGTGCCAGCAGGTTTCAATTCGGGACCCAGTACTTC. This sequence joins TRBV12-3 or TRBV12-4 and TRBJ2-5; D unclear. The ends were cut back, 6 bases at V and 7 bases at J, with 12 bases in the middle. CDR3 length: 12 amino acids.

J is TRBJ2-5 and V is TRBV10-3; D may be TRBD1 or TRBD2 (6 bases each). There are 16 residues in the CDR3. Germline CDR1 reads ENHRY; CDR2 reads SYGVKD. V was clipped by 2 bases and J by 5 bases, with 18 bases between them. CDR3 in DNA: TGTGCCATCAGTGAGGGACTATCACCAGGGGATGAGACCCAGTACTTC. It specifies CAISEGLSPGDETQYF.

This clone came up a few times. V and J are TRBV6-6 and TRBJ2-7; D gene unclear. This CDR3 spans 13 amino acids. V lost 8 bases to trimming and J lost 0 bases, with 11 bases between them. Germline-derived CDR1 and CDR2 are MNHNY and SVGAGI (reference sequence). The CDR3 is CASHSQGSYEQYV. As DNA, the CDR3 is TGTGCCAGCCACAGTCAAGGCTCCTACGAGCAGTACGTC.

The J gene is TRBJ2-5, the V gene TRBV5-1, with 7 bases that match TRBD2. The ends lost 6 bases at V and 4 bases at J; junction bases unmatched: 9. The CDR3 extends over 14 amino acids. CDR1 is SGHRS, CDR2 YFSETQ, per germline. CDR3 coding DNA: TGCGCCAGCAACCCCGGGGCGGGGGTAGAGACCCAGTACTTC. It codes for CASNPGAGVETQYF.

The chain combines TRBV6-5 with TRBJ2-7, with D perhaps matching TRBD2 (6 bases). The CDR3 extends over 15 amino acids. The V end was cut by 6 bases, the J end by 1 base, with 16 bases between. The germline V gene has CDR1 MNHEY and CDR2 SVGAGI. CDR3 residues: CASSPRTTSSYEQYV. Written as DNA, the CDR3 is TGTGCCAGCAGCCCCAGGACTACTTCTTCCTACGAGCAGTACGTC.